Listed below are T cell receptor beta chains from one sample, sequenced in a study of OX40 agonist ivuxolimab in advanced cancers. Clones were read by immunoSEQ multiplex PCR, and TCRdb kept only the in-frame ones, dropping some. The sample includes roughly 76,000 clones, 85% to 90% seen only once; the top ten take less than 3%. Sequenced material: CD4+ or CD8+ T cells sorted from blood, taken in a trial of the OX40 agonist ivuxolimab. These receptors were collected from an adult with an advanced solid tumor such as melanoma, head and neck, liver or kidney cancer. CDR3s include the opening cysteine and the closing phenylalanine or tryptophan. D genes are given only for firm matches. Only some rows state a clone size, as once, few, many or a class for expanded clones.

CDR3nt | CDR3aa | j_gene | d_gene | len | v_gene | abundance
TGCGCCAGCAGCTTGGCTCAGGGAGACACCGGGGAGCTGTTTTTT | CASSLAQGDTGELFF | TRBJ2-2 | NA | 15 | TRBV5-1 | NA
TGTGCCAGCAGTGCGGGCTCCACGGCAACTAATGAAAAACTGTTTTTT | CASSAGSTATNEKLFF | TRBJ1-4 | NA | 16 | TRBV6-6 | NA
TGTGCCAGCAGCTTGCGAGTCAATGAGCAGTTCTTC | CASSLRVNEQFF | TRBJ2-1 | NA | 12 | TRBV5-6 | NA
TGTGCCAGCAATGTACAGGGGAGGGACACTGAAGCTTTCTTT | CASNVQGRDTEAFF | TRBJ1-1 | TRBD1 | 14 | TRBV2 | NA
TGTGCCAGCAGCCCACATCCCCCCGGGACAGCTAACACCGGGGAGCTGTTTTTT | CASSPHPPGTANTGELFF | TRBJ2-2 | TRBD1 | 18 | TRBV7-3 | few
TGTGCCAGCAGCTTGAAGTCGGGGGGGCCGGAGACCCAGTACTTC | CASSLKSGGPETQYF | TRBJ2-5 | TRBD2 | 15 | TRBV5-6 | once
TGTGCCAGCAGCAGCGTGGTGGGGGGCGGACAGCCCCAGCATTTT | CASSSVVGGGQPQHF | TRBJ1-5 | NA | 15 | TRBV6-1 | NA
TGTGCCATCAGTGAGTCGACAGGGACAGGGTTTATCGGGGAGCTGTTTTTT | CAISESTGTGFIGELFF | TRBJ2-2 | TRBD1 | 17 | TRBV10-3 | NA
TGTGCCAGCAGTGAATTGCCGGGGGCGCCGGACACCGGGGAGCTGTTTTTT | CASSELPGAPDTGELFF | TRBJ2-2 | NA | 17 | TRBV25-1 | NA
TGTGCCAGCAGTGGGCGGGGGAACACTGAAGCTTTCTTT | CASSGRGNTEAFF | TRBJ1-1 | NA | 13 | TRBV2 | few
TGTGCCAGCAGTTCCCCGGGACAGGGGAATGAAAAACTGTTTTTT | CASSSPGQGNEKLFF | TRBJ1-4 | TRBD1 | 15 | TRBV28 | NA
TGTGCCAGCACTCAATCAGGGGGGGACACTGAAGCTTTCTTT | CASTQSGGDTEAFF | TRBJ1-1 | TRBD1 | 14 | TRBV6-6 | NA
TGTGCCAGCAGCTTAATGCAGAGGAGGTACAATGAGCAGTTCTTC | CASSLMQRRYNEQFF | TRBJ2-1 | NA | 15 | TRBV7-2 | NA
TGTGCCAGCATGGGGACAGGAATGGGAGCTGGAAACACCATATATTTT | CASMGTGMGAGNTIYF | TRBJ1-3 | TRBD1 | 16 | TRBV28 | NA
TGTGCCAGCAGCTTGCCGGGGATAGAGACCCAGTACTTC | CASSLPGIETQYF | TRBJ2-5 | NA | 13 | TRBV7-9 | NA
TGTGCCAGCAGCACTAGCGGGGGACCAGATACGCAGTATTTT | CASSTSGGPDTQYF | TRBJ2-3 | TRBD2 | 14 | TRBV7-2 | NA
TGTGCCAGCAGTCGTAACAGGGGGCTAGGTGGTTCACCCCTCCACTTT | CASSRNRGLGGSPLHF | TRBJ1-6 | TRBD1 | 16 | TRBV28 | NA
TGTGCCAGCAGCTTGTCGGCAGGGGGCGCGGGCACCGGGGAGCTGTTTTTT | CASSLSAGGAGTGELFF | TRBJ2-2 | TRBD1 | 17 | TRBV5-6 | once
TGTGCCAGCAGCCCAATTATGACAGGGAGGGGGTACACCTTC | CASSPIMTGRGYTF | TRBJ1-2 | TRBD1 | 14 | TRBV4-2 | NA
TGTGCCAGCAGCTTGTCAGGAGGTGGAGAAGGCTACACCTTC | CASSLSGGGEGYTF | TRBJ1-2 | NA | 14 | TRBV5-5 | few
TGTGCCAGCAGCTCATCGGGGAGGGTCGAGGAGACCCAGTACTTC | CASSSSGRVEETQYF | TRBJ2-5 | TRBD2 | 15 | TRBV7-2 | NA
TGTGCCAGCAGCTTAACTATAGCGGGGTCAGGGACGTATTTT | CASSLTIAGSGTYF | TRBJ2-3 | TRBD2 | 14 | TRBV7-2 | NA
TGTGCCAGCAGCTCCCTTGGGCGGGTTCTCTATGGCTACACCTTC | CASSSLGRVLYGYTF | TRBJ1-2 | NA | 15 | TRBV11-2 | NA
TGTGCCAGTAGTCCCAGGGGACCTATAGCTAATGAAAAACTGTTTTTT | CASSPRGPIANEKLFF | TRBJ1-4 | NA | 16 | TRBV6-4 | once
TGTGCCAGCAGCTCCCCAGGGAGAAGAATCAGCAATGAGCAGTTCTTC | CASSSPGRRISNEQFF | TRBJ2-1 | NA | 16 | TRBV7-2 | NA
TGCGCCAGCAGCTCGGGACAGGGACCCTATGGCTACACCTTC | CASSSGQGPYGYTF | TRBJ1-2 | TRBD1 | 14 | TRBV5-1 | NA
TGTGCCAGCAGTGGCGTCAGGGGGTACAATGAGCAGTTCTTC | CASSGVRGYNEQFF | TRBJ2-1 | TRBD1 | 14 | TRBV2 | NA
TGCGCCAGCAGCCAAGATGAGGGGTCTAGGTCACCCCTCCACTTT | CASSQDEGSRSPLHF | TRBJ1-6 | NA | 15 | TRBV4-3 | NA
TGTGCCAGCAGGGGACTAGCGGGGCGCACAGATACGCAGTATTTT | CASRGLAGRTDTQYF | TRBJ2-3 | TRBD2 | 15 | TRBV6-5 | NA
TGTGCCAGCAGTTTCTCCGGGGCTGGAGATACGCAGTATTTT | CASSFSGAGDTQYF | TRBJ2-3 | NA | 14 | TRBV27 | NA
TGTATAACCGCCGAGCTCATGAACACTGAAGCTTTCTTT | CITAELMNTEAFF | TRBJ1-1 | NA | 13 | TRBV7-2 | NA
TGTGCCAGCAGCAAAGTTATCAAAGTCGGACCGATAAAATACAATGAGCAGTTCTTC | CASSKVIKVGPIKYNEQFF | TRBJ2-1 | NA | 19 | TRBV21-1 | once
TGTGCCAGCAGTTTACGGGACTTTTATGACACTGAAGCTTTCTTT | CASSLRDFYDTEAFF | TRBJ1-1 | NA | 15 | TRBV28 | NA
TGTGCCAGCAGCTTAAGTAGTTTGCCGAACACTGAAGCTTTCTTT | CASSLSSLPNTEAFF | TRBJ1-1 | NA | 15 | TRBV7-3 | NA
TGCGCCAGCAGCTTTCGCGGGGACAGGGGGTTTGCTTCACCCCTCCACTTT | CASSFRGDRGFASPLHF | TRBJ1-6 | TRBD1 | 17 | TRBV5-1 | NA
TGTGCCAGCAGACCCGACGGTTACAATGAGCAGTTCTTC | CASRPDGYNEQFF | TRBJ2-1 | NA | 13 | TRBV7-2 | NA
TGTGCCAGCTCACCGAGGGGCTCTGACACCGGGGAGCTGTTTTTT | CASSPRGSDTGELFF | TRBJ2-2 | NA | 15 | TRBV18 | NA
TGTGCCAGCAGCCTAACGGACAGGCCCTACACTGAAGCTTTCTTT | CASSLTDRPYTEAFF | TRBJ1-1 | TRBD1 | 15 | TRBV5-8 | NA
TGTGCCAGCAGCGCGACTAGCGGGGGCTACGAGACCCAGTACTTC | CASSATSGGYETQYF | TRBJ2-5 | TRBD2 | 15 | TRBV6-1 | NA
TGTGCCAGCAGCGCGACAGGGGGCAGCTATGGCTACACCTTC | CASSATGGSYGYTF | TRBJ1-2 | TRBD1 | 14 | TRBV5-6 | NA